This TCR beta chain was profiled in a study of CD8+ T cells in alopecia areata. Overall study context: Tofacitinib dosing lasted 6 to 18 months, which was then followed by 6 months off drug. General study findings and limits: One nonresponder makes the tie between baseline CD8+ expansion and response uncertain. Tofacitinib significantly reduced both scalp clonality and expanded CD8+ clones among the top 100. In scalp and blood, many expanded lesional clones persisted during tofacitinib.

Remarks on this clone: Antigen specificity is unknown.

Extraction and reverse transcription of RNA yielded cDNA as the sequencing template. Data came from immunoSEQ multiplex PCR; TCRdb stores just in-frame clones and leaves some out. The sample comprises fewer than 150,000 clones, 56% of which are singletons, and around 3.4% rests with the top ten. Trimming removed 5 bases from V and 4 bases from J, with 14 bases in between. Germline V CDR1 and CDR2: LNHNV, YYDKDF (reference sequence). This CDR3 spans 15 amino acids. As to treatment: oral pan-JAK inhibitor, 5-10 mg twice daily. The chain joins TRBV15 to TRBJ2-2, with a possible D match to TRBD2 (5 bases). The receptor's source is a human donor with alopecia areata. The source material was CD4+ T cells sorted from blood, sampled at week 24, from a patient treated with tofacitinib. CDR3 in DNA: TGTGCCACCAGCGTTACCAGGACTCCCACCGGGGAGCTGTTTTTT. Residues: CATSVTRTPTGELFF.